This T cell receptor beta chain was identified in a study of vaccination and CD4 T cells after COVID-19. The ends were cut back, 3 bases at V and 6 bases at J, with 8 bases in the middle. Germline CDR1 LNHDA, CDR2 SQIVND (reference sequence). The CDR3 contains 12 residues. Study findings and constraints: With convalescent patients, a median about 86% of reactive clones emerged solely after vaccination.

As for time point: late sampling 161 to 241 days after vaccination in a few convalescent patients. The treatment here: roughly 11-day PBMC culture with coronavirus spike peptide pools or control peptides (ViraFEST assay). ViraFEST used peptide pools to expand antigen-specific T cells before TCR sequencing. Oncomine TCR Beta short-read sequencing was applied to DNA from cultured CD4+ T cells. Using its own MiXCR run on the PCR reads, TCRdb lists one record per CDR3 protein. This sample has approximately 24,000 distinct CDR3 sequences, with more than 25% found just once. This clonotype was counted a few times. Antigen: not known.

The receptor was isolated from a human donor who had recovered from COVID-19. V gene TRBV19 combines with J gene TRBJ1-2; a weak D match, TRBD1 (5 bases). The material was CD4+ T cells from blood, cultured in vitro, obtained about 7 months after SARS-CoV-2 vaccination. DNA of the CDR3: TGTGCCAGTAGTATCCGAGGGGATGGCTACACCTTC. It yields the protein CASSIRGDGYTF.